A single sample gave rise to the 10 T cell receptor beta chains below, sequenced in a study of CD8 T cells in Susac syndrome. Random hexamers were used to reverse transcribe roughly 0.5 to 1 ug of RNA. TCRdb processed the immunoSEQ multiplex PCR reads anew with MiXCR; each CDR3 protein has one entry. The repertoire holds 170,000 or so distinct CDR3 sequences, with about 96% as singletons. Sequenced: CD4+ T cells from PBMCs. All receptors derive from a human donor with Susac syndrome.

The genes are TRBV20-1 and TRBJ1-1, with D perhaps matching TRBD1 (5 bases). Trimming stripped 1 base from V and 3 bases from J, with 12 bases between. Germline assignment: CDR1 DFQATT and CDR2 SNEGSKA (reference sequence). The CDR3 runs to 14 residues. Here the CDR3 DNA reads TGCAGTGCTAGAGTTGACAGCTCCCACACTGAAGCTTTCTTT. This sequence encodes CSARVDSSHTEAFF.

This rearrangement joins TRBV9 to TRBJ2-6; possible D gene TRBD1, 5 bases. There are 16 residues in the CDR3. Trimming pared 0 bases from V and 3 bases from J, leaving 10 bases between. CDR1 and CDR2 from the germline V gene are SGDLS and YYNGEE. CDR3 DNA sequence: TGTGCCAGCAGCGTAGTGTCCCAGGGTGGGGCCAACGTCCTGACTTTC. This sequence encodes CASSVVSQGGANVLTF. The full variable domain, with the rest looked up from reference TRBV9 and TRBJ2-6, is DSGVTQTPKHLITATGQRVTLRCSPRSGDLSVYWYQQSLDQGLQFLIQYYNGEERAKGNILERFSAQQFPDLHSELNLSSLELGDSALYFCASSVVSQGGANVLTFGAGSRLTVL.

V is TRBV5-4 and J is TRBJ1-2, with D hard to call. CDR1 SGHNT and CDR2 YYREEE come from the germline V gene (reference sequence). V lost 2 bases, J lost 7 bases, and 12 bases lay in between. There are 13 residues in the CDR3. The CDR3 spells CASSLTVSSGYTF. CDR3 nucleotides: TGTGCCAGCAGCTTAACAGTATCCTCTGGCTACACCTTC.

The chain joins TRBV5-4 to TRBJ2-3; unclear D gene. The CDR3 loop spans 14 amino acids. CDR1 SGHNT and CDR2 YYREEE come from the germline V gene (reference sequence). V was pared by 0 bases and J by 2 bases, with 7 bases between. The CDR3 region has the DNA TGTGCCAGCAGCTTGGACCGAATCACAGATACGCAGTATTTT. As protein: CASSLDRITDTQYF. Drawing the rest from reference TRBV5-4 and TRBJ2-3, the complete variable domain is ETGVTQSPTHLIKTRGQQVTLRCSSQSGHNTVSWYQQALGQGPQFIFQYYREEENGRGNFPPRFSGLQFPNYSSELNVNALELDDSALYLCASSLDRITDTQYFGPGTRLTVL.

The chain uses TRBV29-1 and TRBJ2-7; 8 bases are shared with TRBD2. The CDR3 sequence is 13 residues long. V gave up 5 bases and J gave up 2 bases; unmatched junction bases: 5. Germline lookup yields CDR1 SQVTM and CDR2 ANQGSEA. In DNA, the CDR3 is TGCAGCGTTCAGGTAGCGGGGCCCTACGAGCAGTACTTC. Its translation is CSVQVAGPYEQYF.

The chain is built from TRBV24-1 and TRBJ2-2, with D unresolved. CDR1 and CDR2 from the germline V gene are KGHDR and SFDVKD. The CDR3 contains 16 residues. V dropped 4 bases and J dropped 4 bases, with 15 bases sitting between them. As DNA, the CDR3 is TGTGCCACCAGTGAGCCCGGACCGATCGGCACCGGGGAGCTGTTTTTT. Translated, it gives CATSEPGPIGTGELFF.

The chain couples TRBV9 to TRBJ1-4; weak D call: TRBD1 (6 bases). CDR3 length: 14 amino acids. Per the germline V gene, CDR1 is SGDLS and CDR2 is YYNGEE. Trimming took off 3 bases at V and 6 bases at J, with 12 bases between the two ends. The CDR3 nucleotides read TGTGCCAGCAGCGCCCAACAGGGAGATGAAAAACTGTTTTTT. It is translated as CASSAQQGDEKLFF.

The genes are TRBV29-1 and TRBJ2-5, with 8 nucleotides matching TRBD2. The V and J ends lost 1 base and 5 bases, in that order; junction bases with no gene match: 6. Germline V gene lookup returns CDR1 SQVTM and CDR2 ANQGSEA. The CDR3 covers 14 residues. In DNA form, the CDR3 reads TGCAGCGTTGAAGGAGCGGGAGTGCTGGAGACCCAGTACTTC. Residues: CSVEGAGVLETQYF.

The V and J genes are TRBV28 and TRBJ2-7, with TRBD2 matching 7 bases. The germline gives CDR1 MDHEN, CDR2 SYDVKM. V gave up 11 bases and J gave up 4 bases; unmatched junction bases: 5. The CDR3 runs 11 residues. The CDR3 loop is CAAGGSYEQYF. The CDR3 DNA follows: TGTGCCGCCGGGGGGTCATACGAGCAGTACTTC.

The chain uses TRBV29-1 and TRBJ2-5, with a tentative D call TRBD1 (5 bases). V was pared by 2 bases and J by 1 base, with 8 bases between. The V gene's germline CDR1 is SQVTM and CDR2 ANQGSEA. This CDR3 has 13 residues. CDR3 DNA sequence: TGCAGCGTTGAACGACAGATCCAAGAGACCCAGTACTTC. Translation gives CSVERQIQETQYF. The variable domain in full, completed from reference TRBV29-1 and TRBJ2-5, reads SAVISQKPSRDICQRGTSLTIQCQVDSQVTMMFWYRQQPGQSLTLIATANQGSEATYESGFVIDKFPISRPNLTFSTLTVSNMSPEDSSIYLCSVERQIQETQYFGPGTRLLVL.